This TCR beta chain was observed in a study of cytomegalovirus exposure and HLA in healthy donors. At the level of the study: Out of roughly 200 million T cells, an earlier analysis found more than 95 million unique TCR beta sequences in total. Study-wide findings and caveats: In a later analysis, TCR association rates varied by HLA locus: DRB1 most, HLA-C fewest. Later on, a genetic analysis was performed. It linked a missense variant in DCLRE1C with V- and J-gene trimming of TCR beta.

PCR used 60 Vbeta primers and 13 Jbeta primers. This table comes from immunoSEQ multiplex PCR, and its TCRdb copy is limited to in-frame clones, with some not included. This table has tens of thousands of clones, 84% appearing once. As to this clone: Its antigen is unidentified.

The CDR3 runs to 14 residues. Per the germline V gene, CDR1 is SNHLY and CDR2 is FYNNEI. V was trimmed by 6 bases and J by 4 bases, leaving 15 bases between them. The chain has TRBV2 and TRBJ1-1, with D possibly matching TRBD1 (5 bases). Input material: PBMCs. The clonotype originates from a woman aged 18-29 years in good health and CMV-seropositive. CDR3 loop: CASRTDGRGTEAFF. The CDR3, as DNA: TGTGCCAGCAGGACCGACGGAAGGGGCACTGAAGCTTTCTTT.